The 31 T cell receptor beta chains listed next were all sequenced from one sample in a study of blood T cell repertoires in COVID-19. The protocol was immunoSEQ multiplex PCR, while the TCRdb copy is restricted to in-frame clones and leaves out a portion. The table records some 170,000 clones, roughly four fifths of them present only once. The sample consisted of peripheral blood. The receptors derive from a woman aged 40 to 50 with COVID-19, enrolled during active disease.

This clone has a single count. The chain recombines TRBV9 with TRBJ2-2, with TRBD2 matching 10 bases. CDR1 SGDLS and CDR2 YYNGEE come from the germline V gene. The CDR3 totals 17 residues. The trim removed 5 bases at V and 4 bases at J, leaving 11 bases unmatched. The CDR3 reads CASSAGLAPKVTGELFF. In DNA form, the CDR3 reads TGTGCCAGCAGTGCGGGACTAGCGCCTAAGGTCACCGGGGAGCTGTTTTTT.

This rearrangement joins TRBV14 to TRBJ2-1, with 8 positions matching TRBD2. Per the germline V gene, CDR1 is SGHDN and CDR2 is FVKESK. The V gene end was trimmed by 4 bases and the J gene end by 10 bases; junction bases not matched to a gene: 9. The CDR3 runs to 14 residues. The CDR3 sequence is CASSLAVGGREQFF. CDR3 nucleotide sequence: TGTGCCAGCAGCCTAGCGGTCGGCGGGAGGGAGCAGTTCTTC.

The V and J genes are TRBV6-6 and TRBJ1-5; 8 nucleotides agree with TRBD1. The CDR3 totals 13 residues. Per germline, CDR1 MNHNY and CDR2 SVGAGI (reference sequence). The V segment lost 5 bases and the J segment 4 bases; nucleotides outside the gene matches: 1. In nucleotides, the CDR3 is TGTGCCAGCAGTAGACAGGGGAATCAGCCCCAGCATTTT. Translation: CASSRQGNQPQHF.

The rearrangement uses TRBV7-9 and TRBJ2-3; 8 bases fit TRBD1. CDR3 size: 15 residues. The junction had 6 bases not matched to a gene; V was cut back by 5 bases and J by 2 bases. In germline, CDR1 is SEHNR, CDR2 FQNEAQ (reference sequence). The chain's CDR3 is CASSTGQGNTDTQYF. CDR3 sequence (DNA): TGTGCCAGCAGCACCGGACAGGGTAACACAGATACGCAGTATTTT.

The chain uses TRBV7-3 and TRBJ2-1, with TRBD2 matching over 10 bases. Germline CDR1 and CDR2: SGHTA and FQGTGA. The CDR3 has 15 amino acids. V trimming: 1 base; J trimming: 7 bases; junction bases outside the gene matches: 4. The CDR3 nucleotides read TGTGCCAGCAGCTTAAAGACTAGCGGGCCAAATGAGCAGTTCTTC. Translated: CASSLKTSGPNEQFF.

This clone showed up just once. The chain links TRBV7-3 to TRBJ2-1; the match to TRBD2 covers 11 bases. This CDR3 is built from 15 residues. The V gene end was trimmed by 3 bases and the J gene end by 8 bases; junction bases not matched to a gene: 6. Per germline, CDR1 SGHTA and CDR2 FQGTGA. The CDR3 nucleotides are TGTGCCAGCAGCTTGGCTAGCGGGGGGTGGTATGAGCAGTTCTTC. Its translation: CASSLASGGWYEQFF. Combining the CDR3 with reference TRBV7-3 and TRBJ2-1 gives the whole variable domain GAGVSQTPSNKVTEKGKYVELRCDPISGHTALYWYRQSLGQGPEFLIYFQGTGAADDSGLPNDRFFAVRPEGSVSTLKIQRTERGDSAVYLCASSLASGGWYEQFFGPGTRLTVL.

CDR3 loop: CSVERDRRSTDTQYF. CDR3 coding DNA: TGCAGCGTTGAGAGGGACAGGCGTAGCACAGATACGCAGTATTTT. V is TRBV29-1 and J is TRBJ2-3; 8 bases line up with TRBD1. The CDR3 totals 15 residues. With V trimmed by 3 bases and J by 0 bases, 5 bases remained unmatched. The germline V gene has CDR1 SQVTM and CDR2 ANQGSEA.

The chain combines TRBV19 with TRBJ1-1, with D possibly TRBD1 on 5 matching bases. The V end was cut by 8 bases, the J end by 9 bases, with 16 bases between. The length of the CDR3 is 12 residues. Germline-derived CDR1 and CDR2 are LNHDA and SQIVND (reference sequence). The CDR3 sequence: CASGRVEGKAFF. The CDR3 DNA sequence: TGTGCCAGTGGCAGGGTTGAAGGGAAAGCTTTCTTT.

The V call is TRBV18, the J call TRBJ2-2; D unresolved. CDR3 length equals 15 residues. Trimming stripped 3 bases from V and 4 bases from J, with 12 bases between. CDR1 is KGHSH and CDR2 is LQKENI in the germline V gene. This chain's CDR3 is CASSPPSRVTGELFF. CDR3 sequence (DNA): TGTGCCAGCTCACCTCCTTCCCGCGTCACCGGGGAGCTGTTTTTT.

With respect to this clone: The germline gene is not matched at one end of the junction; a read error may be the cause. V is TRBV29-1 and J is TRBJ1-2, with 7 bases fitting TRBD1. Looked up from germline, CDR1 is SQVTM and CDR2 is ANQGSEA. This CDR3 is 12 amino acids long. The DNA for the CDR3 is TGCAGCGTAGAAGGGACAGACTATGGCTACACCTTC. It codes for CSVEGTDYGYTF.

The rearrangement joins TRBV29-1 to TRBJ2-3; tentatively, D is TRBD1 (6 bases). The V end was cut by 4 bases, the J end by 0 bases, with 11 bases between. CDR1 and CDR2 (germline): SQVTM, ANQGSEA. CDR3 length: 14 residues. The CDR3 bases are TGCAGCGTTGCGGGACACCAAAGCACAGATACGCAGTATTTT. This encodes CSVAGHQSTDTQYF.

Remarks on this clone: A read error may account for a junction end that differs from germline. The rearrangement uses TRBV7-2 and TRBJ2-3; TRBD2 aligns across 11 bases. The length of the CDR3 is 15 residues. Germline-derived CDR1 and CDR2 are SGHTA and FQGNSA. Written as DNA, the CDR3 is TGTGCCAGCAGTTTAGCGGGAGGGAGACGAGATACGCAGTATTTT. This gives the protein CASSLAGGRRDTQYF.

The rearrangement joins TRBV5-1 to TRBJ1-5, with TRBD1 matching 7 bases. Germline CDR1 and CDR2: SGHRS and YFSETQ. The CDR3 length is 15 residues. The junction had 8 bases not matched to a gene; V was cut back by 1 base and J by 7 bases. The chain's CDR3 is CASSLTTGEHQPQHF. The CDR3 DNA reads TGCGCCAGCAGCTTGACCACAGGGGAACACCAGCCCCAGCATTTT. The full variable domain, completed using reference TRBV5-1 and TRBJ1-5, is KAGVTQTPRYLIKTRGQQVTLSCSPISGHRSVSWYQQTPGQGLQFLFEYFSETQRNKGNFPGRFSGRQFSNSRSEMNVSTLELGDSALYLCASSLTTGEHQPQHFGDGTRLSIL.

The chain combines TRBV5-4 with TRBJ2-1; possible D gene TRBD2, 7 bases. Germline values: CDR1 SGHNT, CDR2 YYREEE (reference sequence). The ends were cut back, 3 bases at V and 3 bases at J, with 16 bases in the middle. The CDR3 spans 16 residues. The CDR3 here is CASSWEGWDNYNEQFF. The CDR3 nucleotides read TGTGCCAGCAGCTGGGAGGGGTGGGACAACTACAATGAGCAGTTCTTC.

This clone was recorded only once. V usage is TRBV5-6 and J usage is TRBJ2-1, with 7 bases identical to TRBD2. The germline CDR1 and CDR2 sequences are SGHDT and YYEEEE. This CDR3 comprises 14 residues. Unmatched junction bases numbered 9, after V lost 3 bases and J lost 9 bases. The CDR3 sequence: CASSWGLITIEQFF. In DNA, the CDR3 is TGTGCCAGCAGCTGGGGACTAATTACAATTGAGCAGTTCTTC.

The chain joins TRBV5-8 to TRBJ1-2; 10 bases are a match to TRBD1. The CDR3 is 14 residues long. Trimming cost V 0 bases and J 8 bases; bases outside gene matches: 4. From germline, CDR1 is SGHTS and CDR2 YDEGEE. CDR3 residues: CASSLGQGAGGYTF. CDR3 bases: TGTGCCAGCAGCTTGGGACAGGGGGCGGGAGGCTACACCTTC. Supplemented by reference TRBV5-8 and TRBJ1-2, the full variable domain reads EAGVTQSPTHLIKTRGQQATLRCSPISGHTSVYWYQQALGLGLQFLLWYDEGEERNRGNFPPRFSGRQFPNYSSELNVNALELEDSALYLCASSLGQGAGGYTFGSGTRLTVV.

This clone was seen a few times. This sequence joins TRBV7-9 and TRBJ1-1, with D hard to call. The CDR3 spans 12 residues. Germline CDR1 SEHNR, CDR2 FQNEAQ (reference sequence). Trimming stripped 1 base from V and 6 bases from J, with 6 bases between. CDR3 loop: CASSLGASEAFF. CDR3 nucleotides: TGTGCCAGCAGCTTAGGGGCATCTGAAGCTTTCTTT. Based on the CDR3 plus reference TRBV7-9 and TRBJ1-1, the full variable domain is DTGVSQNPRHKITKRGQNVTFRCDPISEHNRLYWYRQTLGQGPEFLTYFQNEAQLEKSRLLSDRFSAERPKGSFSTLEIQRTEQGDSAMYLCASSLGASEAFFGQGTRLTVV.

In this sample, this clone turned up a few times. The chain employs TRBV29-1 and TRBJ2-7, with D perhaps TRBD2 (5 bases). The CDR3 length is 12 residues. In germline, CDR1 is SQVTM, CDR2 ANQGSEA. The V gene lost 5 bases and the J gene lost 2 bases, with 10 bases spanning the gap. The CDR3 DNA reads TGCAGCGTTTTAGCTAGCACCTACGAGCAGTACTTC. Encoded protein: CSVLASTYEQYF.

V is TRBV27 and J is TRBJ2-7; 10 bases line up with TRBD1. Germline CDR1 and CDR2: MNHEY and SMNVEV (reference sequence). The CDR3 is 15 residues long. V trimming: 0 bases; J trimming: 5 bases; junction bases outside the gene matches: 4. The CDR3 DNA reads as TGTGCCAGCAGTTTATCCGGGACAGGGGTGAACGAGCAGTACTTC. Protein sequence: CASSLSGTGVNEQYF.

The chain links TRBV6-5 to TRBJ1-4; weak D call: TRBD1 (6 bases). The CDR3 has 15 residues. With 5 bases removed from V and 4 bases from J, the gap between germline ends came to 14 bases. Germline V gene sequence: CDR1 MNHEY, CDR2 SVGAGI. The CDR3 loop reads CASSTGLGLNEKLFF. The CDR3 nucleotides are TGTGCCAGCAGTACAGGGCTTGGCCTTAATGAAAAACTGTTTTTT.

The V call is TRBV5-4, the J call TRBJ2-7; 7 nucleotides line up with TRBD2. This CDR3 has 14 residues. After removal of 2 bases from V and 2 bases from J, the junction contained 4 bases not matched to a gene. Looked up from germline, CDR1 is SGHNT and CDR2 is YYREEE (reference sequence). The CDR3 spells CASSFGRGAYEQYV. CDR3 in DNA: TGTGCCAGCAGCTTTGGACGGGGGGCCTACGAGCAGTACGTC.

The chain employs TRBV9 and TRBJ2-1; TRBD2 matches 8 bases. This CDR3 comprises 16 residues. CDR1 and CDR2 (germline): SGDLS, YYNGEE. Germline trimming cut 6 bases from V and 1 base from J; bases unmatched to any gene: 9. CDR3 nucleotide sequence: TGTGCCAGCACCTCCGGACCGGGAGGGTCCTACAATGAGCAGTTCTTC. Encoded protein: CASTSGPGGSYNEQFF.

The chain links TRBV28 to TRBJ1-2; TRBD1 agrees at 9 bases. V trimming: 5 bases; J trimming: 5 bases; junction bases outside the gene matches: 9. Per germline, CDR1 MDHEN and CDR2 SYDVKM. The CDR3 loop spans 15 amino acids. The chain's CDR3 is CASSPTGQGEYGYTF. CDR3 sequence (DNA): TGTGCCAGCAGTCCAACGGGACAGGGAGAGTATGGCTACACCTTC.

The chain joins TRBV21-1 to TRBJ1-5. TRBV21-1 is noted as a pseudogene. CDR3 length: 18 amino acids. The CDR3, as DNA: TGTGCCAGCAGCAAAGGGTGTCGCGGGGGTGAAGGCAATCAGCCCCAGCATTTT. Protein sequence: CASSKGCRGGEGNQPQHF.

The V and J genes are TRBV28 and TRBJ2-2; TRBD2 aligns across 8 bases. V lost 3 bases to trimming and J lost 6 bases; unmatched junction nucleotides: 18. This CDR3 contains 19 residues. Germline CDR1 and CDR2: MDHEN and SYDVKM. The CDR3 DNA is TGTGCCAGCAGTTTGCCCCGGGCGGGAGGATTTACGGTGGCCGGGGAGCTGTTTTTT. Its translation: CASSLPRAGGFTVAGELFF.

J is TRBJ2-1 and V is TRBV2; 12 nucleotides align to TRBD2. Trimming at V came to 7 bases and at J to 10 bases, leaving 8 bases not matched to a gene. CDR1 and CDR2 from the germline V gene are SNHLY and FYNNEI. The CDR3 is 14 amino acids. Here the CDR3 reads CASTYTSGRIEQFF. The DNA for the CDR3 is TGTGCCAGCACGTATACTAGCGGGAGGATCGAGCAGTTCTTC.

The chain combines TRBV29-1 with TRBJ2-1; 9 nucleotides align to TRBD2. The CDR3 contains 15 residues. J was trimmed by 8 bases and V by 4 bases; bases with no gene match: 12. Germline loops: CDR1 SQVTM, CDR2 ANQGSEA. Here the CDR3 DNA reads TGCAGCGTTGGCCTTAGCGGGAGTCGGGGCGATGAGCAGTTCTTC. Protein: CSVGLSGSRGDEQFF.

The chain links TRBV9 to TRBJ2-3; TRBD2 agrees at 11 bases. The trim removed 4 bases at V and 6 bases at J, leaving 7 bases unmatched. Germline V lookup: CDR1 SGDLS, CDR2 YYNGEE. The CDR3 spans 15 residues. CDR3 bases: TGTGCCAGCAGCCCAAGTAGCGGGAGGGGGGATACGCAGTATTTT. Amino acids: CASSPSSGRGDTQYF.

The V gene is TRBV5-5, the J gene TRBJ1-1; D is unclear. V dropped 2 bases and J dropped 1 base, with 9 bases sitting between them. Germline CDR1 SGHKS, CDR2 YYEKEE (reference sequence). This CDR3 contains 14 residues. CDR3 amino acids: CASSFLRENTEAFF. The CDR3 region has the DNA TGTGCCAGCAGCTTTTTGCGAGAGAACACTGAAGCTTTCTTT.

The chain links TRBV5-4 to TRBJ2-7; TRBD2 matches at 16 bases. After removal of 4 bases from V and 6 bases from J, the junction contained 4 bases not matched to a gene. This CDR3 has 15 residues. The germline gives CDR1 SGHNT, CDR2 YYREEE (reference sequence). The CDR3 nucleotides are TGTGCCAGCAGCCTGGGACTAGCGGGAGGGGGCGAGCAGTACTTC. It is translated as CASSLGLAGGGEQYF.

The chain employs TRBV28 and TRBJ2-1, with 9 nucleotides matching TRBD1. The V gene's germline CDR1 is MDHEN and CDR2 SYDVKM. CDR3 length equals 15 residues. V was pared by 7 bases and J by 6 bases, with 10 bases of the junction left unmatched. CDR3 loop: CASNPGTGPSNEQFF. CDR3 bases: TGTGCCAGCAACCCCGGGACAGGGCCTTCCAATGAGCAGTTCTTC.